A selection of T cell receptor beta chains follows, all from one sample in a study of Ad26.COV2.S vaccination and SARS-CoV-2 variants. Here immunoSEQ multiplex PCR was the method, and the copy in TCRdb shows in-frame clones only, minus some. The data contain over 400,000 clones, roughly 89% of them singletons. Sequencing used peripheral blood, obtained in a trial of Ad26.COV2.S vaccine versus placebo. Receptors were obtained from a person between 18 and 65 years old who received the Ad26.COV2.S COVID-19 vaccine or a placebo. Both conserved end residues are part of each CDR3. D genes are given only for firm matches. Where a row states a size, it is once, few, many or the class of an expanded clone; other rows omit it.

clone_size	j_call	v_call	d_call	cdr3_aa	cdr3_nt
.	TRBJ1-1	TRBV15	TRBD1	CATSRGHRMNTEAFF	TGTGCCACTTCGAGGGGGCATAGAATGAACACTGAAGCTTTCTTT
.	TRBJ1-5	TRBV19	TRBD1	CASSIGTGGSQPQHF	TGTGCCAGTAGTATCGGGACAGGGGGCAGTCAGCCCCAGCATTTT
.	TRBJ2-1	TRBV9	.	CASSKGPYGDNEQFF	TGTGCCAGCAGCAAAGGACCCTACGGCGACAATGAGCAGTTCTTC
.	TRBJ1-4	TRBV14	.	CASSIREGLNEKLFF	TGTGCCAGCAGCATTCGGGAGGGCCTTAATGAAAAACTGTTTTTT
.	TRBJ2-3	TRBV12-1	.	CASSFWGLAGPSEADTQYF	TGTGCCAGCAGCTTTTGGGGACTAGCGGGACCCTCGGAGGCAGATACGCAGTATTTT
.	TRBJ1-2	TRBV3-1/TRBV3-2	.	CASSQEGQYGYTF	TGTGCCAGCAGCCAAGAAGGGCAGTATGGCTACACCTTC
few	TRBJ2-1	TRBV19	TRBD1	CASSILDHRGDNEQFF	TGTGCCAGTAGTATTCTAGATCACAGGGGCGACAATGAGCAGTTCTTC
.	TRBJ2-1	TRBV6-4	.	CASSPRGNAYNEQFF	TGTGCCAGCAGCCCCAGGGGCAATGCCTACAATGAGCAGTTCTTC
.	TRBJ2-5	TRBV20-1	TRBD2	CSASPIDWTSGFGETQYF	TGCAGTGCTAGTCCGATCGACTGGACTAGCGGCTTTGGAGAGACCCAGTACTTC
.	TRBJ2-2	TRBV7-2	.	CASSLGGVYTGELFF	TGTGCCAGCAGCTTAGGAGGAGTGTACACCGGGGAGCTGTTTTTT
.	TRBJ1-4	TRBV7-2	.	CASSFQGSGAEKLFF	TGTGCCAGCAGCTTCCAGGGCTCGGGGGCCGAAAAACTGTTTTTT
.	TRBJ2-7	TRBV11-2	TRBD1	CASSSYRGGDSYEQYF	TGTGCCAGCAGCTCTTACAGGGGTGGGGACTCCTACGAGCAGTACTTC
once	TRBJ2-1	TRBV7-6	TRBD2	CASSSHHGTGETSGRYNEQFF	TGTGCCAGCAGCTCCCATCACGGGACGGGGGAGACTAGCGGGAGGTACAATGAGCAGTTCTTC
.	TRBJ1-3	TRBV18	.	CASSQQIGDNTIYF	TGTGCCAGCTCACAACAGATAGGGGATAACACCATATATTTT
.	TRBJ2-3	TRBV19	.	CASHHTGNTDTQYF	TGTGCCAGCCACCACACGGGGAACACAGATACGCAGTATTTT
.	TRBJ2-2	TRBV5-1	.	CASSLDRANTGELFF	TGCGCCAGCAGCTTGGATAGGGCGAACACCGGGGAGCTGTTTTTT
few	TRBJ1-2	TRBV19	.	CASNTRATVPSKNYGYTF	TGTGCCAGTAATACCCGCGCGACAGTTCCCTCGAAAAATTATGGCTACACCTTC
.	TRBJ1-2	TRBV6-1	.	CASSWGANYGYTF	TGTGCCAGCAGTTGGGGTGCTAACTATGGCTACACCTTC
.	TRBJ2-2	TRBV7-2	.	CASSLVSSRPGELFF	TGTGCCAGCAGCTTAGTATCCTCTAGGCCCGGGGAGCTGTTTTTT
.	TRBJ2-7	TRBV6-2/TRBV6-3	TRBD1	CASSLGTGMYEQYF	TGTGCCAGCAGCTTGGGGACAGGGATGTACGAGCAGTACTTC
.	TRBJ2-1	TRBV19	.	CASSIRRDLDNEQFF	TGTGCCAGTAGTATTCGGCGGGACCTAGACAATGAGCAGTTCTTC
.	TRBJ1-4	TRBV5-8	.	CASSPRLATNEKLFF	TGTGCCAGCAGCCCTCGGCTTGCAACTAATGAAAAACTGTTTTTT
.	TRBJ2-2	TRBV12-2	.	CASRFPPRGGHFGRDTGELFF	TGTGCAAGTCGCTTTCCTCCACGAGGGGGCCACTTCGGTAGGGACACCGGGGAGCTGTTTTTT
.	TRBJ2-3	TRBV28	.	CASSFTPPPPDTQYF	TGTGCCAGCAGTTTCACCCCGCCCCCCCCAGATACGCAGTATTTT
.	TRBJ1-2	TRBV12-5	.	CASGLGWSYTF	TGTGCTAGTGGTTTAGGGTGGTCCTACACCTTC
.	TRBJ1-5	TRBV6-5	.	CASTYGDQPQHF	TGTGCCAGCACGTATGGGGATCAGCCCCAGCATTTT
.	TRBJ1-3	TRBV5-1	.	CASSLPVRVYSGNTIYF	TGCGCCAGCAGCCTCCCAGTCCGGGTTTACTCTGGAAACACCATATATTTT
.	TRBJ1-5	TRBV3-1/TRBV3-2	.	CASSRTPLSNQPQHF	TGTGCCAGCAGCCGGACACCCTTAAGCAATCAGCCCCAGCATTTT
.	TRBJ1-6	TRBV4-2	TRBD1	CASSPNDRDIYKGSPLHF	TGTGCCAGCAGCCCTAATGACAGGGACATCTATAAGGGATCACCCCTCCACTTT
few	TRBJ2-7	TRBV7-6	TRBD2	CASSSEGLADEQYF	TGTGCCAGCAGCTCCGAGGGACTAGCGGACGAGCAGTACTTC
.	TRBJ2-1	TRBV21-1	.	CASRKTGYAMNEQFF	TGTGCCAGCAGAAAGACGGGGTACGCTATGAATGAGCAGTTCTTC
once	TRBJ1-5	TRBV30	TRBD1	CAWGLQGNQPQHF	TGTGCCTGGGGTCTACAGGGGAATCAGCCCCAGCATTTT
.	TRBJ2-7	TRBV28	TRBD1	CASIVGTGGGYEQYF	TGTGCCAGCATCGTAGGGACAGGGGGAGGCTACGAGCAGTACTTC
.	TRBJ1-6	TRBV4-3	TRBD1	CASSQTTGSSYNSPLHF	TGCGCCAGCAGCCAGACGACAGGGAGCTCCTATAATTCACCCCTCCACTTT
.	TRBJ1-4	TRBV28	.	CASSPTPPTGVEKLFF	TGTGCCAGCAGCCCAACCCCTCCTACAGGAGTTGAAAAACTGTTTTTT
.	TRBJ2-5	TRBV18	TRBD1	CASTSGGGGETQYF	TGTGCCAGTACCTCAGGGGGCGGAGGAGAGACCCAGTACTTC
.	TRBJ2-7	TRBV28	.	CASSPLDRASYEQYF	TGTGCCAGCAGTCCCCTCGACAGAGCCTCCTACGAGCAGTACTTC